This T cell receptor beta chain originates from a study of T cells in Graves' hyperthyroidism and ophthalmopathy. To note about this clonotype: The target antigen is unknown.

The sample, blood from the first hyperthyroidism diagnosis, precedes any ophthalmopathy symptoms. PBMCs were collected from an approximately 10 ml volume of fresh peripheral blood. TCR beta CDR3 sequences were amplified from RNA transcripts. HTBI primers were used for first-round RT-PCR of the TCR CDR3. MiXCR, applied by TCRdb to the multiplex PCR reads, yields one record per CDR3 protein. The data show about 260,000 distinct CDR3 sequences, less than 30% seen once. Regarding the study as a whole: Most thyroid-expanded clonotypes above 0.001 were also found in blood.

The CDR3 extends over 15 amino acids. CDR1 and CDR2 from the germline V gene are MDHEN and SYDVKM. V lost 4 bases, J lost 1 base, and 14 bases lay in between. The sequenced sample consisted of blood. The sequence derives from a man aged 35-49 years with Graves' hyperthyroidism that later progressed to Graves' ophthalmopathy. J is TRBJ2-7 and V is TRBV28; D uncertain. The CDR3 protein is CASSSPDWESYEQYF. The CDR3 bases are TGTGCCAGCAGTTCCCCCGACTGGGAATCCTACGAGCAGTACTTC.